The sequence of this T cell receptor beta chain was determined in a study of shared clonotypes between healthy human individuals. Regarding the study as a whole: It was the non-shared clonotypes that had lower generation probabilities than clonotypes shared by all four donors. Naive subsets tended to show greater estimated richness than memory subsets.

J gave up 7 bases and V 5 bases, and 14 bases lay outside the gene matches. CDR3 length: 16 amino acids. Germline CDR1 PRHDT, CDR2 FYEKMQ (reference sequence). CD45RO+ cells plus CCR7-negative CD45RA+ TemRA cells formed CD8 memory. Turning to this clone: Its antigen is unknown.

This table comes from immunoSEQ multiplex PCR, and its TCRdb copy is limited to in-frame clones, with some not included. There are around 690,000 clones in the sample; about 90% occur only once, and less than 40% lies in the top ten. V is TRBV13 and J is TRBJ2-1, with TRBD1 matching 7 bases. This TCR came from a man aged 18-30 years in good health. Some clones in this sample may be carry-over from other donors' samples. Sample: memory CD8+ T cells from PBMCs. Noted subset: CD45RO+ cells pooled with CCR7-negative TemRA cells. CDR3 amino acids: CASSPLGTALWNEQFF. CDR3 DNA sequence: TGTGCCAGCAGCCCCCTAGGGACAGCGCTCTGGAATGAGCAGTTCTTC.